This T cell receptor beta chain originates from a study of cytomegalovirus exposure and HLA in healthy donors. The ends were cut back, 2 bases at V and 2 bases at J, with 17 bases in the middle. Germline V gives CDR1 MDHEN, CDR2 SYDVKM. The CDR3 spans 17 residues. Primers: 60 Vbeta forward and 13 Jbeta reverse. Sequenced by immunoSEQ multiplex PCR; TCRdb stores in-frame clones only, minus some. The profile shows around 37,000 clones, approximately 79% of them singletons. The donors gave bone marrow, and they were healthy. This chain joins TRBV28 and TRBJ2-3; tentatively, D is TRBD2 (6 bases). The receptor's source is a woman aged 18-29 years in good health and CMV-seropositive. Material for sequencing was PBMCs. The CDR3 bases are TGTGCCAGCAGTTTAAGTTCCAGCGGGCGTCTCACAGATACGCAGTATTTT. As protein: CASSLSSSGRLTDTQYF.